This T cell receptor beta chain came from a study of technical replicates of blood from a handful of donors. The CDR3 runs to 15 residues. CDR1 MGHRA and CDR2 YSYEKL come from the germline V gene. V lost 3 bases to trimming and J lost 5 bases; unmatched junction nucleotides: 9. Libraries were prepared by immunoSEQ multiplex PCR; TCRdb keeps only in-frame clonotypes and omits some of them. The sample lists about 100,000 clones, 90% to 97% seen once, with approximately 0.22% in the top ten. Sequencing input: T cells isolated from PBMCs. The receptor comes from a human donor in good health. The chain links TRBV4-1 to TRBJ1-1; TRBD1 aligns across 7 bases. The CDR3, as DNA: TGCGCCAGCAGCCAGCAAGGGGGCGCGGATACTGAAGCTTTCTTT. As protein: CASSQQGGADTEAFF.